What follows is one TCR beta chain and its context. This CDR3 is also generated by other DNA sequences in the sample. Germline trimming cut 4 bases from V and 3 bases from J; bases unmatched to any gene: 6. This CDR3 has 15 amino acids. Germline-derived CDR1 and CDR2 are SGDLS and YYNGEE. TCRdb keeps only in-frame clones here, not all; method: immunoSEQ multiplex PCR. The data contain 1,400,000 or so clones, 98% of them singletons. This sample is drawn from a study of shared clonotypes between healthy human individuals. The V call is TRBV9, the J call TRBJ1-2, with 10 bases aligning to TRBD1. Sequenced sample: naive CD4+ T cells sorted from blood. The subset here: CD45RA+ positively selected. The receptor was isolated from a man aged 30-40 years in good health. CDR3: CASSPRTGGDYGYTF. DNA of the CDR3: TGTGCCAGCAGCCCACGGACAGGGGGGGACTATGGCTACACCTTC.